This entry is about one TCR beta chain. This clonotype showed up many times. Its binding antigen is unknown. No much larger clone exists at a distance of one base, and base qualities are not known. This record comes from a study of patients and donors after allogeneic stem cell transplantation (dated by TCRdb to 2020 to 2022). The library was prepared using RT-PCR. Data came from a NextSeq 550. TCRdb redid the processing of the public reads, applying fastp at Q25 and MiXCR, and retained in-frame beta chains. Identical CDR3 proteins give one entry, which carries the most common genes and DNA. The sample has roughly 140,000 distinct CDR3 sequences on record, approximately 40% of them singletons. Around 50% of the sample is taken by the ten largest. V is reduced by 6 bases and J by 3 bases, leaving a spacing of 8 bases between them. Measured from the cysteine to the phenylalanine, the CDR3 is 13 residues long. The CDR3 DNA has 39 bases and is translated from base 1. From the germline V gene, CDR1 is MNHEY and CDR2 is SVGEGT.

This receptor was identified in a human donor who was either an allogeneic HSCT recipient or a stem cell or donor lymphocyte infusion donor (not recorded which). It is not recorded whose cells these are; they may come from a transplant donor. The sequenced material came from blood, either unsorted or a sorted T cell fraction (not recorded which). The chain links TRBV6-2 or TRBV6-3 with TRBJ2-2; the D gene identity is not certain. This receptor carries the CDR3 CASRYSDTGELFF. The sequenced DNA: TGTGCCAGCAGGTACAGCGACACCGGGGAGCTGTTTTTT.